The 4 T cell receptor beta chains given below trace back to one sample, sequenced in a study of PD-L1 blockade in urothelial cancer. The time point here: pretreatment peripheral blood. Sequenced by immunoSEQ multiplex PCR; TCRdb stores in-frame clones only, minus some. Counted here are 30,000 to 40,000 clones, 85% occurring once; the ten biggest clones make up approximately 16%. The sequences come from PBMCs, collected around atezolizumab (anti-PD-L1) treatment. The receptors derive from a man of 80 years or more with urothelial cancer.

V gene TRBV19 combines with J gene TRBJ2-3, with 9 bases matching TRBD1. V trimming: 8 bases; J trimming: 3 bases; junction bases outside the gene matches: 9. CDR1 and CDR2 from the germline V gene are LNHDA and SQIVND (reference sequence). The CDR3 loop spans 15 amino acids. The CDR3 region is CASGEDRGRTDTQYF. In DNA form, the CDR3 reads TGTGCCAGTGGGGAGGACAGGGGTAGGACAGATACGCAGTATTTT.

The gene calls are TRBV6-5 and TRBJ1-2; 8 nucleotides align to TRBD1. CDR3 length: 14 residues. CDR1 and CDR2 (germline): MNHEY, SVGAGI. V lost 6 bases and J lost 5; bases outside the gene matches: 8. The CDR3 DNA reads as TGTGCCAGCAGAGAACCGGGACAGGTATATGGCTACACCTTC. It specifies CASREPGQVYGYTF.

The J gene is TRBJ1-2, the V gene TRBV2; 12 nucleotides match TRBD1. V was clipped by 8 bases and J by 4 bases; unmatched bases: 11. The germline CDR1 and CDR2 sequences are SNHLY and FYNNEI. This CDR3 is built from 16 residues. The CDR3 DNA follows: TGTGCCAGCTCCGGGACAGGGGGCCCTGCGGCCTATGGCTACACCTTC. It is translated as CASSGTGGPAAYGYTF.

This clone appeared a single time. J is TRBJ2-1 and V is TRBV4-3; a weak D match, TRBD1 (5 bases). V was shortened by 1 base and J by 3 bases, with 7 bases between the two germline ends. The CDR3 length is 14 residues. Germline V gene sequence: CDR1 LGHNA, CDR2 YSLEER. CDR3 in DNA: TGCGCCAGCAGCCAAGCCCAGGGCTACAATGAGCAGTTCTTC. Encoded protein: CASSQAQGYNEQFF.